A single sample is the source of the 11 T cell receptor beta chains below, sequenced in a study of cytomegalovirus exposure and HLA in healthy donors. Both 60 Vbeta primers and 13 Jbeta primers went into the PCR. The method was immunoSEQ multiplex PCR; TCRdb's version includes in-frame clones alone and lacks a portion of them. The sample gives under 200,000 clones, roughly 77% of which show up once; roughly 7.8% is in the top ten. The material sequenced was PBMCs. Source of these receptors: a woman in her 40s in good health and CMV-seropositive.

This clone was observed a single time. This chain links TRBV6-1 with TRBJ2-5; D is unclear. TRBJ2-7 matches the DNA end more closely, so the J call is doubtful. CDR3 size: 13 residues. In germline, CDR1 is MNHNS, CDR2 SASEGT. CDR3 in amino acids: CASSGLAPYEQYF. DNA of the CDR3: TGTGCCAGCAGTGGCCTCGCGCCCTACGAGCAGTACTTC.

The chain carries TRBV5-8 and TRBJ2-3; D might be TRBD2 (6 bases). Germline loops: CDR1 SGHTS, CDR2 YDEGEE. The ends were cut back, 2 bases at V and 3 bases at J, with 16 bases in the middle. This CDR3 contains 16 residues. The CDR3 region is CASSLRREAATDTQYF. The CDR3 DNA is TGTGCCAGCAGCTTACGGAGGGAAGCAGCGACAGATACGCAGTATTTT.

The chain links TRBV7-8 to TRBJ2-1; no definite D call. V was pared by 0 bases and J by 4 bases, with 7 bases between. Germline V gene sequence: CDR1 SGHVS, CDR2 FQNEAQ. This CDR3 comprises 14 residues. As DNA, the CDR3 is TGTGCCAGCAGCTTAGCCACTTATTACAATGAGCAGTTCTTC. It encodes CASSLATYYNEQFF.

This clone was detected only a few times. DNA for the CDR3: TGTGCCAGCAGTCCCCGTACCGGGCCCCAGCATTTT. Its translation is CASSPRTGPQHF. The chain is built from TRBV28 and TRBJ1-5; D not certain. Germline assignment: CDR1 MDHEN and CDR2 SYDVKM. The CDR3 has 12 amino acids. Trimming cost V 5 bases and J 9 bases, with 11 bases left between them.

This clone came up a few times. This chain links TRBV29-1 with TRBJ2-3; 10 nucleotides match TRBD1. The CDR3 extends over 14 amino acids. V was clipped by 3 bases and J by 7 bases; unmatched bases: 7. The germline V gene encodes CDR1 SQVTM and CDR2 ANQGSEA. The DNA of the CDR3 is TGCAGCGTTGAGGGACAGGGGCGCCGAAATACGCAGTATTTT. Translated: CSVEGQGRRNTQYF.

A word on this clone: The junction departs from the called germline gene at one end, perhaps through a read error. This rearrangement joins TRBV7-9 to TRBJ2-5; 8 bases fit TRBD1. Germline CDR1 is SEHNR and CDR2 is FQNEAQ (reference sequence). The CDR3 runs to 15 residues. CDR3 nucleotides: TGTTCCAGCAGCCAAACAGGGGGTGGTGTGGAGACCCAGTACTTC. It translates to CSSSQTGGGVETQYF.

The chain joins TRBV7-9 to TRBJ2-7; tentative D call: TRBD2 (5 bases). Trimming pared 0 bases from V and 6 bases from J, leaving 15 bases between. The germline CDR1 and CDR2 sequences are SEHNR and FQNEAQ (reference sequence). CDR3 length: 15 amino acids. This chain's CDR3 is CASSLAQEASLEQYF. For the CDR3, the DNA is TGTGCCAGCAGCTTAGCGCAGGAGGCCTCCCTCGAGCAGTACTTC.

In DNA form, the CDR3 reads TGTGCCAGCAGCCAGAAGGGGGGGGTCTCCTACGAGCAGTACTTC. It encodes CASSQKGGVSYEQYF. This chain joins TRBV27 and TRBJ2-7; TRBD2 might be the D (7 bases). V lost 6 bases and J lost 0, with 15 bases in between. Germline CDR1 MNHEY, CDR2 SMNVEV (reference sequence). CDR3 length equals 15 residues.

The CDR3 loop reads CAWSRNTGELFF. For the CDR3, the DNA is TGTGCCTGGAGCCGTAACACCGGGGAGCTGTTTTTT. V gene TRBV30 combines with J gene TRBJ2-2; D gene uncertain. The germline CDR1 and CDR2 sequences are GTSNPN and SVGIG (reference sequence). The ends were cut back, 3 bases at V and 2 bases at J, with 4 bases in the middle. The CDR3 runs 12 residues.

J is TRBJ2-7 and V is TRBV5-1, with a weak D call TRBD2 (6 bases). Trimming removed 4 bases at V and 11 bases at J, with 22 bases between. This CDR3 region has 14 residues. Germline lookup yields CDR1 SGHRS and CDR2 YFSETQ. The CDR3 reads CASSPLTGDTMEYF. In nucleotides, the CDR3 is TGCGCCAGCAGCCCGTTGACGGGGGATACGATGGAGTACTTC.

This sequence joins TRBV4-1 and TRBJ1-1, with D tentatively TRBD1 (6 bases). V was pared by 2 bases and J by 3 bases, with 13 bases between. Germline-derived CDR1 and CDR2 are MGHRA and YSYEKL. This CDR3 contains 15 residues. The CDR3 sequence is CASSQRGGVYTEAFF. The CDR3 DNA reads TGCGCCAGCAGCCAAAGGGGGGGCGTCTACACTGAAGCTTTCTTT.